Each of the 10 T cell receptor beta chains below was sequenced from the same sample in a study of response to subunit inactivated influenza vaccine. A single record per CDR3 protein comes from TCRdb applying MiXCR to the RT-PCR reads. The sample has more than 450,000 distinct CDR3 sequences, less than 8% seen once; the top ten hold 10% to 15%. This specimen consisted of PBMCs from blood, obtained roughly 24 months after vaccination. Receptors were obtained from a man aged 45-69 years who received an inactivated influenza vaccine.

This chain links TRBV30 with TRBJ1-1, with 8 bases identical to TRBD1. Germline CDR1 reads GTSNPN; CDR2 reads SVGIG (reference sequence). The V segment lost 2 bases and the J segment 5 bases; nucleotides outside the gene matches: 4. The CDR3 extends over 13 amino acids. The CDR3 DNA reads as TGTGCCTGGAGTAAGACAGGGGATACTGAAGCTTTCTTT. This encodes CAWSKTGDTEAFF.

The V and J genes are TRBV28 and TRBJ1-5, with 7 bases that match TRBD1. Germline V lookup: CDR1 MDHEN, CDR2 SYDVKM. V dropped 5 bases and J dropped 11; count of bases not matched to a gene: 3. This CDR3 is 11 amino acids long. The CDR3 spells CASSQQGSQHF. For the CDR3, the DNA is TGTGCCAGCAGTCAACAGGGGTCCCAGCATTTT.

This clonotype occurred a few times. The chain links TRBV28 to TRBJ2-1, with D tentatively TRBD2 (5 bases). V lost 6 bases and J 5 bases, leaving 14 bases between the germline ends. The CDR3 covers 14 residues. The germline V gene has CDR1 MDHEN and CDR2 SYDVKM. The DNA for the CDR3 is TGTGCCAGCAGCCTCCTTAGCGTCAACAATGAGCAGTTCTTC. Translation: CASSLLSVNNEQFF.

This clonotype was picked up many times. V usage is TRBV11-2 and J usage is TRBJ1-4, with D tentatively TRBD1 (5 bases). The germline CDR1 and CDR2 sequences are SGHAT and FQNNGV. V was shortened by 3 bases and J by 7 bases, with 12 bases between the two germline ends. The CDR3 covers 14 residues. CDR3 nucleotides: TGTGCCAGCAGCTTCGCCCAGGGACCTGAAAAACTGTTTTTT. Residues: CASSFAQGPEKLFF.

This clonotype was counted between two and nine times. The chain combines TRBV4-2 with TRBJ1-1; D may be TRBD1 (6 bases). Per the germline V gene, CDR1 is LGHNA and CDR2 is YNFKEQ. The CDR3 has 15 residues. V lost 0 bases to trimming and J lost 6 bases, with 14 bases between them. Here the CDR3 DNA reads TGTGCCAGCAGCCAAGAAGAAGGGGGAGTCCCTGAAGCTTTCTTT. Its protein product is CASSQEEGGVPEAFF.

The sample holds many counts of this clonotype. This chain joins TRBV10-3 and TRBJ1-5; possibly TRBD1 for D (5 bases). Between the trimmed V and J ends, which lost 6 bases and 7 bases, there was a span of 13 bases. The CDR3 consists of 13 residues. Germline V lookup: CDR1 ENHRY, CDR2 SYGVKD. The CDR3 DNA reads as TGTGCCATCAGCCCAGGGTTATTGCAGCCCCAGCATTTT. This codes for CAISPGLLQPQHF.

In this sample, this clonotype turned up many times. The gene calls are TRBV4-3 and TRBJ2-7; perhaps D is TRBD1 or TRBD2 (5 bases each). Trimming cost V 1 base and J 2 bases, with 9 bases left between them. Germline V lookup: CDR1 LGHNA, CDR2 YSLEER. This CDR3 contains 14 residues. DNA of the CDR3: TGCGCCAGCAGCCAAGGAGGGGAACCCTACGAGCAGTACTTC. Its protein is CASSQGGEPYEQYF.

This clonotype has a count of ten or more. The gene calls are TRBV5-1 and TRBJ1-5, with D possibly being TRBD1 (5 bases). Trimming stripped 4 bases from V and 4 bases from J, with 15 bases between. CDR3 length: 15 residues. Per the germline V gene, CDR1 is SGHRS and CDR2 is YFSETQ. The CDR3 DNA follows: TGCGCCAGCAGCGAGGGACTCCACGAGAATCAGCCCCAGCATTTT. Translated, it gives CASSEGLHENQPQHF. The variable domain in full, completed from reference TRBV5-1 and TRBJ1-5, reads KAGVTQTPRYLIKTRGQQVTLSCSPISGHRSVSWYQQTPGQGLQFLFEYFSETQRNKGNFPGRFSGRQFSNSRSEMNVSTLELGDSALYLCASSEGLHENQPQHFGDGTRLSIL.

This clonotype was detected only a few times. The CDR3 nucleotides are TGCGCCAGCAGCCAAGACGGGGGCAGGGGATATGGCTACACCTTC. Translating gives CASSQDGGRGYGYTF. The J gene is TRBJ1-2, the V gene TRBV4-3, with D maybe TRBD1 (6 bases). Germline loops: CDR1 LGHNA, CDR2 YSLEER. V shed 0 bases and J shed 5 bases, with 13 bases lying between them. The CDR3 totals 15 residues.

The V gene is TRBV19, the J gene TRBJ2-1; TRBD2 agrees at 14 bases. V dropped 5 bases and J dropped 9; count of bases not matched to a gene: 6. The length of the CDR3 is 15 residues. The germline V gene encodes CDR1 LNHDA and CDR2 SQIVND (reference sequence). The CDR3 DNA is TGTGCCAGTAGTGTAGGACTAGCGGGAGGAGTTGAGCAGTTCTTC. Translating it yields CASSVGLAGGVEQFF. The full variable domain, in which reference TRBV19 and TRBJ2-1 provide the parts outside the CDR3, is DGGITQSPKYLFRKEGQNVTLSCEQNLNHDAMYWYRQDPGQGLRLIYYSQIVNDFQKGDIAEGYSVSREKKESFPLTVTSAQKNPTAFYLCASSVGLAGGVEQFFGPGTRLTVL.